This TCR beta chain was sequenced during a study of T cell responses to AZD1222 COVID-19 vaccine (dated by TCRdb to the early 2020s). About the full investigation: AZD1222 recipients whose second dose came at about 4 weeks and those whose second dose came at about 12 weeks were combined into one group, since spike-specific TCR depth and breadth did not differ between the two schedules. Trial participants were enrolled by age into subgroups of 18-55, 56-69 and 70-plus years, and around 150, 29 and 61 TCR-sequenced participants, respectively, were included in these subgroups. A total of under 250 trial participants underwent TCR sequencing, of whom about 210 had received two doses of AZD1222 and around 25 had received two doses of the MenACWY control vaccine. Paper-wide results and their limitations: Participants were mostly white British and included more females than males, and it was suggested by the authors that clonal diversity may have been underestimated. The 56-69-year group was small, and its depth increase did not reach significance, likely because of low power. After two AZD1222 doses, both the breadth and the depth of spike-specific TCRs were significantly higher than at day 0 and than in MenACWY recipients. Reportedly, close to half of the unique spike-specific TCRs recognized epitopes lying outside the regions that are mutated in the B.1.351 and B.1.1.7 variants. The whole spike protein was spanned by vaccine-associated CD4 TCRs, and dominant responses were seen in regions 160-218 and 743-854. Conclusions about previously exposed vaccinees are limited, since just five to seven AZD1222 recipients were seropositive for SARS-CoV-2 at baseline. No day 14 peak-response samples were available, so repertoires were characterized only after the peak T cell response.

The CDR3 regions of human TCRbeta chains were subjected to immunosequencing. The authors processed their data as follows. Repertoire TCRs were matched against a reference library of SARS-CoV-2-specific TCRs generated with the MIRA antigen-specificity platform. Breadth was defined as the fraction of unique TCRs that were SARS-CoV-2-associated. Depth was defined as the fraction of total T cells that were SARS-CoV-2-associated. Each spike-specific TCR was assigned to its reactive spike region and to a CD4 or CD8 class using the MIRA data. Log10-transformed breadth and depth values were compared by one-way ANOVA with Sidak's multiple comparisons tests. Drawn from immuneACCESS, this table holds only the in-frame rearrangements with V and J called that TCRdb kept. Clones are partly lost; checked studies trace under half to an unresolved V gene and leave the rest unexplained. D and trimming were read from the DNA, whereas the V and J calls and clone size are those reported in that table. Present in this sample are roughly 130,000 clones, just over 85% of which were seen just once. Of the sample, 7.6% is held by the ten largest clones.

The germline ends are 12 bases apart after V is trimmed by 2 bases and J by 5 bases. CDR1 is given as MNHEY and CDR2 as SMNVEV, both from the germline V gene (reference sequence). From cysteine to phenylalanine, the CDR3 is 14 amino acids long. Left in the record is the CDR3 DNA by itself, 42 bases read in frame from the first base. Note on this clone: The target of this receptor is not known. Nothing much larger sits one base from this clone, and base qualities are not available.

The meaning of the sample's time point label: baseline before first vaccination. The vaccinee samples were drawn from two UK trials, COV001 and COV002, one of which was a single-blind randomized controlled phase 2/3 trial testing AZD1222 (ChAdOx1 nCoV-19) in healthy adults. For TCRbeta chain sequencing, PBMC samples from trial participants were taken at day 0 and at day 28 after the second dose. This clonotype originated in an adult in good health. Recombination joined TRBV27 with TRBJ1-1; TRBD1 might be the D gene, on 5 matching bases. Sequenced material: peripheral blood, taken on day 0 of AZD1222 vaccination. The bases are TGTGCCAGCAGTTTAGTTTGGGGGATAACTGAAGCTTTCTTT. The translation is CASSLVWGITEAFF.